The 13 T cell receptor beta chains given below trace back to one sample, sequenced in a study of vaccination effects on CD4 cells after COVID-19. Sequencing was performed with immunoSEQ multiplex PCR; in TCRdb, only in-frame clones are kept and a portion is missing. Counted here are 64,000 or so clones, around four fifths occurring once; the ten biggest clones make up 2%. No antigens are known for them. Expansion with viral peptide pools was applied to antigen-specific CD4+ T cells by the ViraFEST assay prior to sequencing. Subsequent to a culture period of 10 days, CD4+ T cells were isolated. All study participants received two doses of BNT162b2 or mRNA-1273 vaccine. Sequencing used CD4+ T cells from PBMCs cultured with HCoV-OC43 spike peptides, obtained after COVID-19 vaccination. This sample's subset: HCoV-OC43 spike overlapping peptide pool stimulation. These receptors were collected from a human donor who received a COVID-19 vaccine.

This rearrangement joins TRBV9 to TRBJ2-2; D call uncertain. Germline V lookup: CDR1 SGDLS, CDR2 YYNGEE. V lost 4 bases and J lost 4, with 11 bases in between. CDR3 size: 14 residues. This chain's CDR3 is CASSSSTVTGELFF. CDR3 nucleotide sequence: TGTGCCAGCAGCTCTTCGACGGTCACCGGGGAGCTGTTTTTT.

This chain uses TRBV6-6 with TRBJ2-2; 11 positions match TRBD1. The CDR3 spans 17 residues. V lost 5 bases to trimming and J lost 6 bases; unmatched junction nucleotides: 11. The germline CDR1 and CDR2 sequences are MNHNY and SVGAGI (reference sequence). The CDR3 DNA sequence: TGTGCCAGCAGTCCTCTCCCGGACAGGGGGCGGCCCGGGGAGCTGTTTTTT. It translates to CASSPLPDRGRPGELFF.

This clone was observed a few times. CDR3 sequence (DNA): TGTGCCAGCAGTATAAGCGAGAATCAGCCCCAGCATTTT. Protein: CASSISENQPQHF. This sequence joins TRBV6-6 and TRBJ1-5; D uncertain. V shed 5 bases and J shed 4 bases, with 9 bases lying between them. CDR3 length: 13 residues. Germline V CDR1 and CDR2: MNHNY, SVGAGI (reference sequence).

V is TRBV5-6 and J is TRBJ2-1; 12 bases agree with TRBD2. V trimming: 1 base; J trimming: 4 bases; junction bases outside the gene matches: 3. The CDR3 is 16 amino acids. Germline V CDR1 and CDR2: SGHDT, YYEEEE. The CDR3 DNA sequence: TGTGCCAGCAGCTTGACTAGCGGGGGGATTTACAATGAGCAGTTCTTC. It specifies CASSLTSGGIYNEQFF.

The V and J genes are TRBV28 and TRBJ1-6; D gene unclear. CDR3 length: 14 amino acids. V gave up 1 base and J gave up 8 bases, with 9 bases separating them. Germline values: CDR1 MDHEN, CDR2 SYDVKM. The CDR3 loop reads CASSLYSWDSPLHF. CDR3 in DNA: TGTGCCAGCAGTTTATATTCTTGGGATTCACCCCTCCACTTT.

This chain links TRBV19 with TRBJ1-2; possibly TRBD1 for D (5 bases). Germline-derived CDR1 and CDR2 are LNHDA and SQIVND (reference sequence). V gave up 7 bases and J gave up 3 bases, with 12 bases separating them. The CDR3 totals 13 residues. This CDR3 is CASTVGGDYGYTF. CDR3 bases: TGTGCCAGTACGGTCGGGGGTGACTATGGCTACACCTTC.

The V and J genes are TRBV6-5 and TRBJ1-5; 7 nucleotides match TRBD1. Germline V gives CDR1 MNHEY, CDR2 SVGAGI. With 6 bases clipped from V and 0 bases from J, the junction kept 5 bases outside the gene matches. The CDR3 spans 15 residues. The CDR3 spells CASRLGTDSNQPQHF. The CDR3 DNA reads as TGTGCCAGCAGACTCGGGACAGATAGCAATCAGCCCCAGCATTTT.

The V and J genes are TRBV2 and TRBJ2-2, with 10 bases that match TRBD1. The germline CDR1 and CDR2 sequences are SNHLY and FYNNEI. This CDR3 is built from 14 residues. Unmatched junction bases numbered 0, after V lost 4 bases and J lost 4 bases. DNA of the CDR3: TGTGCCAGCAGTGGGGACAGGGGCACCGGGGAGCTGTTTTTT. It yields the protein CASSGDRGTGELFF. The whole variable domain, filled in from reference TRBV2 and TRBJ2-2, reads EPEVTQTPSHQVTQMGQEVILRCVPISNHLYFYWYRQILGQKVEFLVSFYNNEISEKSEIFDDQFSVERPDGSNFTLKIRSTKLEDSAMYFCASSGDRGTGELFFGEGSRLTVL.

The chain uses TRBV5-8 and TRBJ1-6, with 8 bases matching TRBD1. V trimming: 2 bases; J trimming: 9 bases; junction bases outside the gene matches: 7. The V gene's germline CDR1 is SGHTS and CDR2 YDEGEE. CDR3 length: 15 residues. The CDR3 DNA sequence: TGTGCCAGCAGCTTACCAGGGGGCAACGGTTCACCCCTCCACTTT. Amino acid sequence: CASSLPGGNGSPLHF. The whole variable domain, remainder taken from reference TRBV5-8 and TRBJ1-6, is EAGVTQSPTHLIKTRGQQATLRCSPISGHTSVYWYQQALGLGLQFLLWYDEGEERNRGNFPPRFSGRQFPNYSSELNVNALELEDSALYLCASSLPGGNGSPLHFGNGTRLTVT.

The V call is TRBV18, the J call TRBJ2-5; TRBD2 agrees at 13 bases. Trimming cost V 6 bases and J 4 bases; bases outside gene matches: 5. The CDR3 consists of 15 residues. CDR1 and CDR2 from the germline V gene are KGHSH and LQKENI. The CDR3: CASSTSGGAGETQYF. CDR3 DNA sequence: TGTGCCAGCTCCACTAGCGGGGGGGCCGGAGAGACCCAGTACTTC.

This clone was seen a few times. The chain employs TRBV15 and TRBJ1-4; 7 nucleotides line up with TRBD1. This CDR3 has 16 residues. The trim removed 2 bases at V and 0 bases at J, leaving 3 bases unmatched. The germline V gene has CDR1 LNHNV and CDR2 YYDKDF (reference sequence). The CDR3 nucleotides read TGTGCCACCAGCAGATACAGGGGTCCAACTAATGAAAAACTGTTTTTT. Protein product: CATSRYRGPTNEKLFF.

This clone has more than one count but fewer than ten. This chain links TRBV7-2 with TRBJ2-1; TRBD2 might be the D (7 bases). The V gene's germline CDR1 is SGHTA and CDR2 FQGNSA. V gave up 5 bases and J gave up 0 bases, with 20 bases separating them. CDR3 length: 18 residues. The CDR3 DNA is TGTGCCAGCAGCCGTCGGAAAGCGGGACACAGCTCCTACAATGAGCAGTTCTTC. As protein: CASSRRKAGHSSYNEQFF.

The gene calls are TRBV3-1 (or the pseudogene TRBV3-2) and TRBJ2-3, with a tentative D call TRBD2 (6 bases). Germline V gene lookup returns CDR1 LGHDT and CDR2 YNNKEL (reference sequence). The CDR3 covers 14 residues. V was clipped by 4 bases and J by 5 bases, with 13 bases between them. In nucleotides, the CDR3 is TGTGCCAGCAGCCGGGGGGTGCTGGTAGATACGCAGTATTTT. As protein: CASSRGVLVDTQYF.